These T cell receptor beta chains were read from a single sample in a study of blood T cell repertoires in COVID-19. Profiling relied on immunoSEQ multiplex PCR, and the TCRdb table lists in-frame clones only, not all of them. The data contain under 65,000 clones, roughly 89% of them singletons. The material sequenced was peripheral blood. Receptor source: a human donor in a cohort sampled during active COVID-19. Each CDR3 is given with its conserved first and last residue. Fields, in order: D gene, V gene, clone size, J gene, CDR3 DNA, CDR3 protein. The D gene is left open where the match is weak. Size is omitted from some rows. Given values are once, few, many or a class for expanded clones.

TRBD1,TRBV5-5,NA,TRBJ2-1,TGTGCCAGCAGCTTAACCGGGACAGGGGACAATGAGCAGTTCTTC,CASSLTGTGDNEQFF
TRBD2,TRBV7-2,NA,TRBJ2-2,TGTGCCAGCAGCTTACTTAGCGGGATCGGCACCGGGGAGCTGTTTTTT,CASSLLSGIGTGELFF
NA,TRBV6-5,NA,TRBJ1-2,TGTGCCAGCACCCCCCTTCGCCCGATAGACTATGGCTACACCTTC,CASTPLRPIDYGYTF
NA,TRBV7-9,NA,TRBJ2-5,TGTGCCAGCAGCTTTTTCGGGAGCCAAGAGACCCAGTACTTC,CASSFFGSQETQYF
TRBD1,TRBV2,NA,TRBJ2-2,TGTGCCAGCAAGGGGGCTACCCACTTTTTAAACACCGGGGAGCTGTTTTTT,CASKGATHFLNTGELFF
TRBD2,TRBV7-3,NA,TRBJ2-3,TGTGCCAGCAGCTCCACTAGCGGGGGGAATACGCAGTATTTT,CASSSTSGGNTQYF
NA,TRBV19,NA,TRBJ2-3,TGTGCCAGTTTTAGCGGCCACCTCACAGATACGCAGTATTTT,CASFSGHLTDTQYF
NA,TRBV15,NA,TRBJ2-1,TGTGCCACCCGTGGAGGGACCTTCAATGAGCAGTTCTTC,CATRGGTFNEQFF
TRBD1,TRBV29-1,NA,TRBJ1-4,TGCAGCGTACGGACAGGGTCTAGTGAAAAACTGTTTTTT,CSVRTGSSEKLFF
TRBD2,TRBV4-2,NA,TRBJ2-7,TGTGCCAGCAGGGCCGTGGGCGGGAGGGGCGAGCAGTACTTC,CASRAVGGRGEQYF
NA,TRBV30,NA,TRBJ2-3,TGTGCCTGGAGTTTGCGTAACACAGATACGCAGTATTTT,CAWSLRNTDTQYF
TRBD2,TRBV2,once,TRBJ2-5,TGTGCCAGCAGTGAAACGGGACTAGCGGGTCAGTACCAAGAGACCCAGTACTTC,CASSETGLAGQYQETQYF
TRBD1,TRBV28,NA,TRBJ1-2,TGTGCCAGCAGACAGGGGGCTAGTGGCTACACCTTC,CASRQGASGYTF
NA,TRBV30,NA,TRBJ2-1,TGTGCCTGGAGTGTCCTTCTCCGGCAGTTCTTC,CAWSVLLRQFF
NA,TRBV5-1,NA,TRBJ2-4,TGCGCCAGCAGCTTGGGGAGGCCCAAAAACATTCAGTACTTC,CASSLGRPKNIQYF
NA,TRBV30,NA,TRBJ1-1,TGTGCCTGGAGACCCAACAGTGCCCGCGCTGAAGCTTTCTTT,CAWRPNSARAEAFF
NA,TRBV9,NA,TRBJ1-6,TGTGCCAGCCCCGCGGGCAGCGGGGAGGGCGATAATTCACCCCTCCACTTT,CASPAGSGEGDNSPLHF
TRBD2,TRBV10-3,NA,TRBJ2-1,TGTGCCATCAGTGAGCCAGCGGGAGAGGGCTACAATGAGCAGTTCTTC,CAISEPAGEGYNEQFF
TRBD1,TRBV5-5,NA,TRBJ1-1,TGTGCCAGCAGCATCTTGGCAGGGGGTAACACTGAAGCTTTCTTT,CASSILAGGNTEAFF
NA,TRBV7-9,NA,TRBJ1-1,TGTGCCAGCAGGGCAGGGAACACTGAAGCTTTCTTT,CASRAGNTEAFF
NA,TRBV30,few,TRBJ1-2,TGTGCCTGGAGGTGGGGGAGGGGATTGCAACGGTACCATGGCTACACCTTC,CAWRWGRGLQRYHGYTF
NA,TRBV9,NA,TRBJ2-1,TGTGCCAGCAGCGTCCAGGATACATACAATGAGCAGTTCTTC,CASSVQDTYNEQFF
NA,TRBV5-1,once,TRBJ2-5,TGCGCCAGCAGCTTGCCGGGGGAAGAGACCCAGTACTTC,CASSLPGEETQYF
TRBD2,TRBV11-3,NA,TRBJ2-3,TGTGCCAGCAGCACGGGACTAGCGGGGGGTACGCAGTATTTT,CASSTGLAGGTQYF
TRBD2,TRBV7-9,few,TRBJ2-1,TGTGCCAGCAGCTTCGGACTAGCGGCGTACAATGAGCAGTTCTTC,CASSFGLAAYNEQFF
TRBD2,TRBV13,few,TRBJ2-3,TGTGCCAGCAGCCCTGGGACTAGCGGGACTAGTTACACAGATACGCAGTATTTT,CASSPGTSGTSYTDTQYF
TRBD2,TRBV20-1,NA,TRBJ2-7,TGCAGTGCTAGTGTGGCTAGCGGGAGGGCGGGGTACTTC,CSASVASGRAGYF
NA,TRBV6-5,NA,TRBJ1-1,TGTGCCAGCAGTCCCCGCGGGGGGAACACTGAAGCTTTCTTT,CASSPRGGNTEAFF
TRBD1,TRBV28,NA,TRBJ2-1,TGTGCCAGCAGTTTAAGACAGGGGATGGATGAGCAGTTCTTC,CASSLRQGMDEQFF
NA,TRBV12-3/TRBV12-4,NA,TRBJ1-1,TGTGCCAGCAACGGGGGGAGGGACACTGAAGCTTTCTTT,CASNGGRDTEAFF
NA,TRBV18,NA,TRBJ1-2,TGTGCCAGCTCACCCCCTACTAGGTATGGCTACACCTTC,CASSPPTRYGYTF